This TCR beta chain was captured by sequencing in a study of shared clonotypes between healthy human individuals. Study-wide points: In contrast to clonotypes shared by all four donors, non-shared clonotypes had lower generation probabilities.

As concerns this clone: Its antigen is undetermined.

The protocol was immunoSEQ multiplex PCR, while the TCRdb copy is restricted to in-frame clones and leaves out a portion. The sample consists of about 2.1 million clones, around 95% of them appearing once. Naive CD8 cells lacked CD45RO and underwent positive selection for CCR7, leaving out terminally differentiated effector memory CD45RA+ cells. Trimming removed 2 bases at V and 6 bases at J, with 10 bases between. Germline loops: CDR1 MNHEY, CDR2 SVGAGI. The CDR3 length is 14 residues. This sequence joins TRBV6-5 and TRBJ2-2; D may be TRBD2 (5 bases). The source material was naive CD8+ T cells from PBMCs. This TCR derives from a man younger than 35 in good health. Some clones in this sample may be carry-over from other donors' samples. The CDR3 reads CASSYTRGSGELFF. The CDR3 nucleotides read TGTGCCAGCAGTTACACTAGAGGGTCCGGGGAGCTGTTTTTT.